A selection of T cell receptor beta chains follows, all from one sample in a study of OX40 agonist ivuxolimab in advanced cancers. Assay used: immunoSEQ multiplex PCR; TCRdb lists only in-frame clones, some missing. Of nearly 25,000 clones listed, roughly 80% are singletons. The starting material was CD4+ or CD8+ T cells sorted from blood, obtained in a trial of the OX40 agonist ivuxolimab. The receptors derive from an adult with an advanced solid tumor such as melanoma, head and neck, liver or kidney cancer. Both conserved end residues are part of each CDR3. The D gene is left open where the match is weak. Rows give clone size only sometimes, using once, few, many, or a class for an expanded clone.

once,TRBJ2-7,.,TRBV19,TGTGCCAGTAGTTCCCTCGTCAGCCGCACCTACGAGCAGTACTTC,CASSSLVSRTYEQYF
.,TRBJ2-5,TRBD2,TRBV5-1,TGCGCCAGCAGCGGGGGACTAGCGGTCCAAGAGACCCAGTACTTC,CASSGGLAVQETQYF
.,TRBJ1-1,.,TRBV30,TGTGCCTGGAGCCCACGGAACACTGAAGCTTTCTTT,CAWSPRNTEAFF
.,TRBJ1-5,TRBD1,TRBV30,TGTGCCTGGAGTACAGGGGGCTGGTGGCAGCCCCAGCATTTT,CAWSTGGWWQPQHF
few,TRBJ2-5,TRBD2,TRBV7-3,TGTGCCAGCAGCTTAACCGGACTAGCGGGGTGGGAGACCCAGTACTTC,CASSLTGLAGWETQYF
.,TRBJ1-2,.,TRBV13,TGTGCCAGCAGCTTAGGCTACGGGGGGGGCTATGGCTACACCTTC,CASSLGYGGGYGYTF
.,TRBJ1-1,.,TRBV6-6,TGTGCCAGCAGTTACACGGGACTTGACACTGAAGCTTTCTTT,CASSYTGLDTEAFF
.,TRBJ1-4,TRBD1,TRBV5-1,TGCGCCAGCAGCTTCAGGGGGCAAGGTGAAAAACTGTTTTTT,CASSFRGQGEKLFF
.,TRBJ2-1,TRBD2,TRBV11-2,TGTGCCAGCAGCTTAGGGACTAGCGGGGGGGCCTCCTACAATGAGCAGTTCTTC,CASSLGTSGGASYNEQFF
.,TRBJ1-1,.,TRBV27,TGTGCCAGCAGTTTAAGAACGAGGGGGATGGCTTTCTTT,CASSLRTRGMAFF
few,TRBJ1-3,.,TRBV7-7,TGTGCCAGCAGCTTAAACCTGGGAAGCACCATATATTTT,CASSLNLGSTIYF
.,TRBJ2-7,.,TRBV27,TGTGCCAGCAGGGGTAACTCCTACGAGCAGTACTTC,CASRGNSYEQYF
.,TRBJ2-7,.,TRBV5-4,TGTGCCAGCAGCTTACCGGGACTCGGACGTTACGAGCAGTACTTC,CASSLPGLGRYEQYF
.,TRBJ1-1,TRBD1,TRBV6-6,TGTGCCAGCACCAGGACAGGAATGAACACTGAAGCTTTCTTT,CASTRTGMNTEAFF
.,TRBJ2-2,TRBD1,TRBV30,TGTGCCTGGAGTTGGACAGGATTCAACACCGGGGAGCTGTTTTTT,CAWSWTGFNTGELFF
.,TRBJ2-7,.,TRBV15,TGTGCCACCAGCAGAGATTTTAGGTGGAAAAACGAGCAGTACTTC,CATSRDFRWKNEQYF
.,TRBJ2-7,.,TRBV7-2,TGCGCCAGTGCAGGAACCGGGTCCTACGAGCAGTACTTC,CASAGTGSYEQYF
.,TRBJ1-5,.,TRBV14,TGTGCCAGCAGCCAAGATCGAAGGACGGATAGCAATCAGCCCCAGCATTTT,CASSQDRRTDSNQPQHF
.,TRBJ2-2,.,TRBV27,TGTGCCAGCAGTTTTGTTTGGTCGAAAGAGCTGTTTTTT,CASSFVWSKELFF
.,TRBJ2-3,.,TRBV2,TGTGCCAGCAGGGCTAGCGAGGTGGCAGATACGCAGTATTTT,CASRASEVADTQYF
.,TRBJ2-7,.,TRBV6-1,TGTGCCAGCAGCGACCCTACCAGGCGGCCCTACGAGCAGTACTTC,CASSDPTRRPYEQYF
.,TRBJ2-1,.,TRBV18,TGTGCCAGCTCACCAAACGAAGCGAGGTTGGGCAATGAGCAGTTCTTC,CASSPNEARLGNEQFF
.,TRBJ2-2,.,TRBV5-8,TGTGCCAGCAGCTTGGAAGCTTGGGACGCCGGGGAGCTGTTTTTT,CASSLEAWDAGELFF
.,TRBJ1-5,TRBD1,TRBV9,TGTGCCAGCAGCGAGACAGGGGACCCCTATCAGCCCCAGCATTTT,CASSETGDPYQPQHF
.,TRBJ2-3,.,TRBV5-1,TGCGCCAGCAGCTTACAATTTTCTAGCACAGATACGCAGTATTTT,CASSLQFSSTDTQYF
.,TRBJ2-1,.,TRBV5-1,TGCGCCAGCAGCTTGGTTTCGGCGGACTACAATGAGCAGTTCTTC,CASSLVSADYNEQFF
.,TRBJ1-4,TRBD1,TRBV5-1,TGCGCCAGCAGCTTATGGACAGGGGGAAATAATGAAAAACTGTTTTTT,CASSLWTGGNNEKLFF
.,TRBJ1-6,.,TRBV10-2,TGCGCCAGCAGAGCGGGGATTTCACCCCTCCACTTT,CASRAGISPLHF
.,TRBJ1-1,TRBD1,TRBV28,TGTGCCAGCAGTCCCCAGGGGACAGCTCAGAAAGTGGAAGCTTTCTTT,CASSPQGTAQKVEAFF
.,TRBJ2-2,TRBD1,TRBV19,TGTGCCAGTAGTTTGACAGGGGTAACCGGGGAGCTGTTTTTT,CASSLTGVTGELFF
few,TRBJ1-5,.,TRBV5-1,TGCGCCAGCAGCTCTTCGGGGGTTAGCAATCAGCCCCAGCATTTT,CASSSSGVSNQPQHF
.,TRBJ2-7,TRBD1,TRBV9,TGTGCCAGCAGCGTAGAGGGACAGGGTGGCTACGAGCAGTACTTC,CASSVEGQGGYEQYF
.,TRBJ1-2,.,TRBV11-2,TGTGCCAGCACCCACCTTCGGGTGAAAGGAGGCTACACCTTC,CASTHLRVKGGYTF
.,TRBJ1-1,.,TRBV9,TGTGCCAGCAGCGTAGTTCCCACAAAGAACACTGAAGCTTTCTTT,CASSVVPTKNTEAFF
.,TRBJ2-7,TRBD1,TRBV10-3,TGTGCCATCAGTGGTGCAGGGGGCTCGAGGGAGCAGTACTTC,CAISGAGGSREQYF
.,TRBJ2-1,.,TRBV11-2,TGTGCCAGCAGCTTTTTTGATAGCAATGAGCAGTTCTTC,CASSFFDSNEQFF
.,TRBJ1-1,TRBD1,TRBV6-1,TGTGCCAGCAGTGAAGAAACAGGGGAGGGCGGGACTGAAGCTTTCTTT,CASSEETGEGGTEAFF
.,TRBJ1-2,TRBD1,TRBV19,TGTGCCAGTAGTATTTTTGAGCAGGGGGACGGCTACACCTTC,CASSIFEQGDGYTF
.,TRBJ2-2,.,TRBV9,TGTGCCAGCAAGGGGGCGGGGACCACCGGGGAGCTGTTTTTT,CASKGAGTTGELFF
.,TRBJ2-5,TRBD2,TRBV6-5,TGTGCCAGTCTCGGGGCGGGGGGGGTGGAGACCCAGTACTTC,CASLGAGGVETQYF
.,TRBJ2-2,.,TRBV1,TGCACCAGCAGCCAAGAAATGGCTAGCGAAACGAACACCGGGGAGCTGTTTTTT,CTSSQEMASETNTGELFF
.,TRBJ2-2,TRBD1,TRBV7-3,TGTGCCAGCAGCTTACAAGGGACAGGGGGCCCCGGGGAGCTGTTTTTT,CASSLQGTGGPGELFF
.,TRBJ1-3,.,TRBV2,TGTGCCAGCAGCCAGGGAACTGGAAACACCATATATTTT,CASSQGTGNTIYF
.,TRBJ1-4,.,TRBV5-5,TGTGCCAGCAGCCGGGGGGAGTCTAATGAAAAACTGTTTTTT,CASSRGESNEKLFF
.,TRBJ1-6,.,TRBV28,TGTGCCAGCAGTTTGTGGATAGGAAATTCACCCCTCCACTTT,CASSLWIGNSPLHF
.,TRBJ2-7,TRBD1,TRBV6-5,TGTGCCAGCAGTTACGACGGGACAGGGTTTAACGAGCAGTACTTC,CASSYDGTGFNEQYF
.,TRBJ2-7,TRBD1,TRBV30,TGTGCCTGGAGTTCGACAGGGGTGGGGGAGCAGTACTTC,CAWSSTGVGEQYF
few,TRBJ1-2,.,TRBV14,TGTGCCAGCAGCCCCGGACAAAACCTCTATGGCTACACCTTC,CASSPGQNLYGYTF